The TCR beta chain under discussion was sequenced for a study of T cell responses to AZD1222 COVID-19 vaccine. Overall study: Second doses at about 4 or about 12 weeks were pooled. Study results and caveats: There were mostly white British donors and more females than males, and clonal diversity was possibly underestimated.

The sample holds one count of this clone. Its specificity is unknown. No DNA is shown, since the ends of the CDR3 on it are uncertain; the CDR3 is the one TCRdb lists. Assay: immunoSEQ multiplex PCR; the TCRdb copy retains only in-frame clones and omits some. The sample consists of under 150,000 clones, nearly 95% of them appearing once. Germline values: CDR1 LNHDA, CDR2 SQIVND (reference sequence). Both ends counted, the CDR3 spans 16 residues. The material was peripheral blood, obtained on day 0 of AZD1222 vaccination. The V call is TRBV19, the J call TRBJ1-5. The clonotype was recovered from an adult in good health. The CDR3 here is CASSIWRGRGNQPQHF.